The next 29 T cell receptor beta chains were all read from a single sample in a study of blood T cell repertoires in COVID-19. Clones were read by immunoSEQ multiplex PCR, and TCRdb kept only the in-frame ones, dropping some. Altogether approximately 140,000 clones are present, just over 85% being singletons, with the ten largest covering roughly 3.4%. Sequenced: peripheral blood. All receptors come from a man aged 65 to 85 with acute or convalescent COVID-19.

The CDR3 is CASSSRTGDHYNEQFF. The CDR3 nucleotides read TGTGCCAGTAGTTCCCGGACGGGGGACCATTACAATGAGCAGTTCTTC. The chain employs TRBV19 and TRBJ2-1; a weak D match, TRBD2 (6 bases). V was shortened by 5 bases and J by 4 bases, with 18 bases between the two germline ends. The CDR3 runs to 16 residues. Germline V gene lookup returns CDR1 LNHDA and CDR2 SQIVND (reference sequence).

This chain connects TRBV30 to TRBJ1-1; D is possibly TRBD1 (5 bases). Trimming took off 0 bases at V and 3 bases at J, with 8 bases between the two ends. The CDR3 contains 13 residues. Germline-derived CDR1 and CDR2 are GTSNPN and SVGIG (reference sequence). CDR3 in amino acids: CAWSVGRDTEAFF. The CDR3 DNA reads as TGTGCCTGGAGTGTTGGCAGGGACACTGAAGCTTTCTTT. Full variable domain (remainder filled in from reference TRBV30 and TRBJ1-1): SQTIHQWPATLVQPVGSPLSLECTVEGTSNPNLYWYRQAAGRGLQLLFYSVGIGQISSEVPQNLSASRPQDRQFILSSKKLLLSDSGFYLCAWSVGRDTEAFFGQGTRLTVV.

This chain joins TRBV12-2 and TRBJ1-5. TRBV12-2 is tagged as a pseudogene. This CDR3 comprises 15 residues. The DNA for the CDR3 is TGTGCAAGTCGCTTAGGGACTTATCCCAATCAGCCCCAGCATTTT. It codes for CASRLGTYPNQPQHF.

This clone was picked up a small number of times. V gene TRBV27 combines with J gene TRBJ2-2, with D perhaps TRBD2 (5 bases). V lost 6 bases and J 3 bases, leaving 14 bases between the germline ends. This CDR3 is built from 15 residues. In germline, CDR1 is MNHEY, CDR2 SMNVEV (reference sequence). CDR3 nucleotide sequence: TGTGCCAGCAGACGAGGGTCTTTAGACACCGGGGAGCTGTTTTTT. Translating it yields CASRRGSLDTGELFF.

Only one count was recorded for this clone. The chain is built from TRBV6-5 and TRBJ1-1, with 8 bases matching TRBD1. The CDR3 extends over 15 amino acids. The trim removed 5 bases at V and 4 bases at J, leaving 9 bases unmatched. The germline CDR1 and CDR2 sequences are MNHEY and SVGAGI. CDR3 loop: CASSPSGQVSTEAFF. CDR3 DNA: TGTGCCAGCAGTCCGTCGGGACAGGTCTCCACTGAAGCTTTCTTT.

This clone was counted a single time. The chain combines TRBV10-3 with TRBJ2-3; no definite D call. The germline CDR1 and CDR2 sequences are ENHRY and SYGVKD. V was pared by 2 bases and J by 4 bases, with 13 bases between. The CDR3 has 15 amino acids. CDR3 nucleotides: TGTGCCATCAGTGAGCCATACGGGTTGGCAGATACGCAGTATTTT. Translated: CAISEPYGLADTQYF.

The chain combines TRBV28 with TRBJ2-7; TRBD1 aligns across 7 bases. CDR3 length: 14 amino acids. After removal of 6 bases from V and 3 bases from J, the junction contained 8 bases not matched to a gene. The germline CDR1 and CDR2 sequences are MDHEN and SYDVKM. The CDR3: CASRFIDRDYEQYF. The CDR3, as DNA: TGTGCCAGCAGATTCATCGACAGGGACTACGAGCAGTACTTC.

CDR3: CASSNLAGETQYF. In DNA form, the CDR3 reads TGTGCCAGCAGCAATCTAGCGGGGGAGACCCAGTACTTC. The V and J genes are TRBV11-3 and TRBJ2-5, with 9 bases matching TRBD2. Per the germline V gene, CDR1 is SGHNT and CDR2 is YENEEA. The V gene end was trimmed by 5 bases and the J gene end by 5 bases; junction bases not matched to a gene: 3. The CDR3 runs to 13 residues.

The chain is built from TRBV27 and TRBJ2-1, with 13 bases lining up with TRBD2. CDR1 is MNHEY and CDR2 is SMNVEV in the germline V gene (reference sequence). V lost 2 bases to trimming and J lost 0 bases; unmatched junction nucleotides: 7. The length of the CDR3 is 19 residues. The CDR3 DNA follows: TGTGCCAGCAGTTTACTCGGGACTAGCGGGGTCAGCTCCTACAATGAGCAGTTCTTC. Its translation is CASSLLGTSGVSSYNEQFF.

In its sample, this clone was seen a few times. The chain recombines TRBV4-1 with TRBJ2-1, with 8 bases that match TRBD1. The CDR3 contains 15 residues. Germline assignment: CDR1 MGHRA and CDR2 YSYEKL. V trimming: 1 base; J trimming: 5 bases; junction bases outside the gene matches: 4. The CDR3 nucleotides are TGCGCCAGCAGCCAAGGACAGGGGCCCCACAATGAGCAGTTCTTC. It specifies CASSQGQGPHNEQFF.

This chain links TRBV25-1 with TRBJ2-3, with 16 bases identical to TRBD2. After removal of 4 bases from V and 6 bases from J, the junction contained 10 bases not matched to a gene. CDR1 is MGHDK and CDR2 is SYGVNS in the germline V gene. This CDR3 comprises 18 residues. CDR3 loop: CASSVALGLAGGADTQYF. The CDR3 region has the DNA TGTGCCAGCAGTGTCGCCTTGGGACTAGCGGGAGGGGCGGATACGCAGTATTTT.

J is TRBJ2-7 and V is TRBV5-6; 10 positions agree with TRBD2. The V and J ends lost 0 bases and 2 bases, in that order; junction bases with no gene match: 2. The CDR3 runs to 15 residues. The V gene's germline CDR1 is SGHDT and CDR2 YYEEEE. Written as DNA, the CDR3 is TGTGCCAGCAGCTTGGAGCTAGCGGGAGCCTACGAGCAGTACTTC. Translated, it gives CASSLELAGAYEQYF.

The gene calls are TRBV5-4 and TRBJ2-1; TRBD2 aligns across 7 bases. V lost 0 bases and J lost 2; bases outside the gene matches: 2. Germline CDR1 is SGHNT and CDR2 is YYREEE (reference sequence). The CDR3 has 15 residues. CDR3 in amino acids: CASSLEGLTYNEQFF. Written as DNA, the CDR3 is TGTGCCAGCAGCTTGGAGGGACTAACCTACAATGAGCAGTTCTTC. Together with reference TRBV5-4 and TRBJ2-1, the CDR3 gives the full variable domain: ETGVTQSPTHLIKTRGQQVTLRCSSQSGHNTVSWYQQALGQGPQFIFQYYREEENGRGNFPPRFSGLQFPNYSSELNVNALELDDSALYLCASSLEGLTYNEQFFGPGTRLTVL.

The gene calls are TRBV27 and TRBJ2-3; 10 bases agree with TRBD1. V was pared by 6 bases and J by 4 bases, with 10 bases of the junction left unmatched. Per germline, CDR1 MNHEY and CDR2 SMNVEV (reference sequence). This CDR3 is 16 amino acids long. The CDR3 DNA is TGTGCCAGCAGACCCCTCGGGACAGGGGAGGCAGATACGCAGTATTTT. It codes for CASRPLGTGEADTQYF.

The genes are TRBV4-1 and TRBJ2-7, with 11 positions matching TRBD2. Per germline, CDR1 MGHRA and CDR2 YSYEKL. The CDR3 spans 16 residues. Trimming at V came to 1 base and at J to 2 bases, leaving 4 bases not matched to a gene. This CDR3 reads CASSQALAGGPYEQYF. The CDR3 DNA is TGCGCCAGCAGCCAAGCTTTAGCGGGAGGGCCCTACGAGCAGTACTTC.

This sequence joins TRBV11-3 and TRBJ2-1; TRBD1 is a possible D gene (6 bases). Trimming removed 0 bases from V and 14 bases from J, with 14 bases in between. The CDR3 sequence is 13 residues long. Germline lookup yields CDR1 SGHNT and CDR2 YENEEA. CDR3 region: CASSLDSLGGKFF. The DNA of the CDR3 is TGTGCCAGCAGCTTAGACAGTTTAGGGGGAAAGTTCTTC. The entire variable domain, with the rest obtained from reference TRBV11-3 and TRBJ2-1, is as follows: EAGVVQSPRYKIIEKKQPVAFWCNPISGHNTLYWYLQNLGQGPELLIRYENEEAVDDSQLPKDRFSAERLKGVDSTLKIQPAELGDSAVYLCASSLDSLGGKFFGPGTRLTVL.

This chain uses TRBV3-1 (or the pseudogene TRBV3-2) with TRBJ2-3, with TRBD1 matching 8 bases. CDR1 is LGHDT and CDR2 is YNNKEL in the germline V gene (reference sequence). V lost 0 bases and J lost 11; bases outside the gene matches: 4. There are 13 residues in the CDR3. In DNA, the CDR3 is TGTGCCAGCAGCCAAGACAGGGGGCGGGGGCAGTATTTT. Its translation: CASSQDRGRGQYF.

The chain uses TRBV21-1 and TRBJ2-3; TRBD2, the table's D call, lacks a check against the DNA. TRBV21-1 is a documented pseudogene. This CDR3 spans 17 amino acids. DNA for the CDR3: TGTGCCAGCAGCACGGGACTAGCGGGAGGGCCCGGGGATACGCAGTATTTT. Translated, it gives CASSTGLAGGPGDTQYF.

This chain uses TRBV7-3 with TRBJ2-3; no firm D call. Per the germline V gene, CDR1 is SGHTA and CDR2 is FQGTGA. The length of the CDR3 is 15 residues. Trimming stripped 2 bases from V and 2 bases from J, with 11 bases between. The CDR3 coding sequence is TGTGCCAGCAGCTTAGGCGGATATTTCACAGATACGCAGTATTTT. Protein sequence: CASSLGGYFTDTQYF.

DNA of the CDR3: TGCAGCTACGGACTAGCGGGTTACAATGAGCAGTTCTTC. It yields the protein CSYGLAGYNEQFF. The chain has TRBV29-1 and TRBJ2-1; the match to TRBD2 covers 11 bases. CDR3 length: 13 residues. CDR1 is SQVTM, CDR2 ANQGSEA, per germline. V shed 8 bases, J shed 4 bases, and the junction held 4 bases outside the gene matches.

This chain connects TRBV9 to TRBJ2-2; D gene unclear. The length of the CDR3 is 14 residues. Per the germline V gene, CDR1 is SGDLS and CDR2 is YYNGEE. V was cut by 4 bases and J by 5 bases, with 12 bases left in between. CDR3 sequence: CASSLSFRTGELFF. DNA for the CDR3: TGTGCCAGCAGCCTTAGTTTCAGGACCGGGGAGCTGTTTTTT.

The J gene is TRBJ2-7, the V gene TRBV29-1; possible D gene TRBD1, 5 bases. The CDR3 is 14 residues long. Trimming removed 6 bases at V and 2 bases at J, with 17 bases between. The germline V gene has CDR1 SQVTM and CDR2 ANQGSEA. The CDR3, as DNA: TGCAGCGTCACTCTATTGGGGCCCCCCTACGAGCAGTACTTC. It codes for CSVTLLGPPYEQYF.

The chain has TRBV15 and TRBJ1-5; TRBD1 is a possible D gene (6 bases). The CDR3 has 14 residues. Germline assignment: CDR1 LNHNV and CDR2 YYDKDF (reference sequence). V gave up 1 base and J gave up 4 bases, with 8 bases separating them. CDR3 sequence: CATSRVQGNQPQHF. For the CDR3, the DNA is TGTGCCACCAGCAGAGTCCAGGGGAATCAGCCCCAGCATTTT.

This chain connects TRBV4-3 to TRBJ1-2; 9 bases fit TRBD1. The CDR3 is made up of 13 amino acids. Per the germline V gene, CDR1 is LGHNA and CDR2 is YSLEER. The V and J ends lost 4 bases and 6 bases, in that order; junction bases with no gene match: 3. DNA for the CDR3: TGCGCCAGCAGCCTCCGGACAGGGGATGGCTACACCTTC. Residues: CASSLRTGDGYTF.

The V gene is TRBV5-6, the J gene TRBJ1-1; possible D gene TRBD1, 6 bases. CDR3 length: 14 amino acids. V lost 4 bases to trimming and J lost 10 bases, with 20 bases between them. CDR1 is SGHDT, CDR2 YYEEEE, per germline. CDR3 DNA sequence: TGTGCCAGCAGCCTCGAGGGGAGACAGGTGAGAGCTTTCTTT. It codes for CASSLEGRQVRAFF. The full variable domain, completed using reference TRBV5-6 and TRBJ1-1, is DAGVTQSPTHLIKTRGQQVTLRCSPKSGHDTVSWYQQALGQGPQFIFQYYEEEERQRGNFPDRFSGHQFPNYSSELNVNALLLGDSALYLCASSLEGRQVRAFFGQGTRLTVV.

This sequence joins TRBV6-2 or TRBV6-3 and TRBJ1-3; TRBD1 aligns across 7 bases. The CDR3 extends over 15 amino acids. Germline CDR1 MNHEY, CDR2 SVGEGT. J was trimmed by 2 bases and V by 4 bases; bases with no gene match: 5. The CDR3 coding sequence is TGTGCCAGCAGTTTTTCCGGGACAGCTGGAAACACCATATATTTT. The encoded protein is CASSFSGTAGNTIYF.

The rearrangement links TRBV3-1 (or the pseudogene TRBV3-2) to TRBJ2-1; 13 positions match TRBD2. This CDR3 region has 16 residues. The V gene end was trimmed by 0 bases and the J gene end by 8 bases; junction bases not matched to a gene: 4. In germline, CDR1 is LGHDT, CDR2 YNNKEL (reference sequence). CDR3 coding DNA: TGTGCCAGCAGCCAAGATACTAGCGGGAGGGCCGATGAGCAGTTCTTC. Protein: CASSQDTSGRADEQFF.

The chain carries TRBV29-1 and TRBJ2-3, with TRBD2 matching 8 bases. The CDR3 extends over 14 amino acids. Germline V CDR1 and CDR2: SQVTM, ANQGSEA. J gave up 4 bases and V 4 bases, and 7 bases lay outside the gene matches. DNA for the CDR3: TGCAGCGTTGGAGCGGGAGATGGGGCAGATACGCAGTATTTT. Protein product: CSVGAGDGADTQYF.

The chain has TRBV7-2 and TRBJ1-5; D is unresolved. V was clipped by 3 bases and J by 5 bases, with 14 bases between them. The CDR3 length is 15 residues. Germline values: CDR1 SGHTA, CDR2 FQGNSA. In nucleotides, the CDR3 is TGTGCCAGCAGCTTCGGAACAGACCCTGATCAGCCCCAGCATTTT. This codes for CASSFGTDPDQPQHF.